The clone carrying this T cell receptor beta chain has just one count. This entry is derived from a study of control samples from healthy donors and cancer patients. Clones were sequenced by immunoSEQ multiplex PCR, and TCRdb holds only the in-frame ones, with some missing. The sample lists about 96,000 clones, about 92% seen once, with 8% in the top ten. Germline lookup yields CDR1 SGHVS and CDR2 FQNEAQ. V was shortened by 6 bases and J by 4 bases, with 9 bases between the two germline ends. CDR3 length: 13 residues. The clonotype comes from a man between 18 and 29 years old in good health. The sequenced material came from blood. This chain connects TRBV7-8 to TRBJ2-2; D is unclear. In DNA form, the CDR3 reads TGTGCCAGCAGTGTCCAGTCCACCGGGGAGCTGTTTTTT. Translated: CASSVQSTGELFF.